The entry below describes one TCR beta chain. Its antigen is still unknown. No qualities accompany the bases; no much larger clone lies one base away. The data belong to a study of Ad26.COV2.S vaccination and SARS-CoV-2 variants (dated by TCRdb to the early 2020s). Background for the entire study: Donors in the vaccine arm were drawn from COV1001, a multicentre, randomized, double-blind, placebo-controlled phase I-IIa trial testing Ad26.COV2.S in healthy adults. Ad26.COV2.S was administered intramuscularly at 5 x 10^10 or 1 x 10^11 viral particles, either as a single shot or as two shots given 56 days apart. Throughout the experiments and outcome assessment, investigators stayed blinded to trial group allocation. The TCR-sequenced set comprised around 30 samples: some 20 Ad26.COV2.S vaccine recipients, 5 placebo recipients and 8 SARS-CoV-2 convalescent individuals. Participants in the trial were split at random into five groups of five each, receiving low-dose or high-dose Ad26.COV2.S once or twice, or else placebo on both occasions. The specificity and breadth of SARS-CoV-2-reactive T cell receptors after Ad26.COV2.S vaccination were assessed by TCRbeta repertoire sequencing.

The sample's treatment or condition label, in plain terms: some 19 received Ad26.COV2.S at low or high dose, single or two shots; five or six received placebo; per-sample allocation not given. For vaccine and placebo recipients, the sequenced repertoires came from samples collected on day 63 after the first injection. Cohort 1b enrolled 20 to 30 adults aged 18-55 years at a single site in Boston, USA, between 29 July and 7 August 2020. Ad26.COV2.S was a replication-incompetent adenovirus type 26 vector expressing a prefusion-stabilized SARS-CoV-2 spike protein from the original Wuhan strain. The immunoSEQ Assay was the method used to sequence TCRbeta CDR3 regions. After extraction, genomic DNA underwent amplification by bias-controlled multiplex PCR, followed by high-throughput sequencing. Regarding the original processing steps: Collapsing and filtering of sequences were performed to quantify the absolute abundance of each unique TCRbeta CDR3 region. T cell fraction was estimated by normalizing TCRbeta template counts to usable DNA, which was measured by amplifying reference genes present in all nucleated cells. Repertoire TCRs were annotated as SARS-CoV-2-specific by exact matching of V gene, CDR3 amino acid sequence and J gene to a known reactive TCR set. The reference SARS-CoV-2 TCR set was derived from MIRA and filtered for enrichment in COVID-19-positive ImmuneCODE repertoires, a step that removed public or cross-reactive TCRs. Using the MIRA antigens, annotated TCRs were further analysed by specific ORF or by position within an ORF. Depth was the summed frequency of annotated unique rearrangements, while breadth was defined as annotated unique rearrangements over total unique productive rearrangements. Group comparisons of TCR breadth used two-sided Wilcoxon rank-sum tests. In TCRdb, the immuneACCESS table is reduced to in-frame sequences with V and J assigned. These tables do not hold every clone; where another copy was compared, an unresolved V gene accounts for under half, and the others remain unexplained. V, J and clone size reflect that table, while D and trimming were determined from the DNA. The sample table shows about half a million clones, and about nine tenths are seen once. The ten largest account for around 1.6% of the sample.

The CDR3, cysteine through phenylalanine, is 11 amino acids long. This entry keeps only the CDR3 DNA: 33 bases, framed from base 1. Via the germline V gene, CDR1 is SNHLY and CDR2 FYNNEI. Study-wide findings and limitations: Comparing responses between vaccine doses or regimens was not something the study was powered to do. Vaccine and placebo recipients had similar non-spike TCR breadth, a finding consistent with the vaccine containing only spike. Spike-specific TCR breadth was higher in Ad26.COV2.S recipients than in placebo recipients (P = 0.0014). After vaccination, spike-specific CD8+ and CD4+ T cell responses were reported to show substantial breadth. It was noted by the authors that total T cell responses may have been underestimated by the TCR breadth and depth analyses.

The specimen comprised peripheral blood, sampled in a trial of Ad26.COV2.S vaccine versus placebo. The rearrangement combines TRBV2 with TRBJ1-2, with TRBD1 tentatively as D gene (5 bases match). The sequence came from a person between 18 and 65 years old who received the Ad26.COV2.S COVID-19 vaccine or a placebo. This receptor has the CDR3 CASGAERGYTF. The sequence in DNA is TGTGCTTCCGGGGCGGAGCGGGGCTACACCTTC. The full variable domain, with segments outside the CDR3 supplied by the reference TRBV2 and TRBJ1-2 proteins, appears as EPEVTQTPSHQVTQMGQEVILRCVPISNHLYFYWYRQILGQKVEFLVSFYNNEISEKSEIFDDQFSVERPDGSNFTLKIRSTKLEDSAMYFCASGAERGYTFGSGTRLTVV.